A single sample is the source of the 10 T cell receptor beta chains below, sequenced in a study of T cells in Graves' hyperthyroidism and ophthalmopathy. The investigators amplified TCR beta CDR3 regions from RNA transcripts. RT-PCR in the first round (using the HTBI primer set) targeted the TCR CDR3. TCRdb fed the multiplex PCR reads into MiXCR, producing one record per CDR3 protein. The table records hundreds of thousands of distinct CDR3 sequences, roughly 19% of them present only once. The sequencing input was blood. These receptor sequences come from a woman aged 18-29 years with Graves' hyperthyroidism.

This clonotype was counted ten times or more. The V and J genes are TRBV12-3 or TRBV12-4 and TRBJ2-5; 7 bases align to TRBD1. The V gene end was trimmed by 5 bases and the J gene end by 1 base; junction bases not matched to a gene: 13. This CDR3 is 17 amino acids long. The CDR3 DNA sequence: TGTGCCAGCAGTCACGTCCCGGGACAGATTTTCCAAGAGACCCAGTACTTC. Amino acid sequence: CASSHVPGQIFQETQYF.

This clonotype was seen many times. The chain carries TRBV27 and TRBJ2-5; D is perhaps TRBD2 (6 bases). CDR1 is MNHEY, CDR2 SMNVEV, per germline (reference sequence). The CDR3 sequence is 14 residues long. Trimming took off 5 bases at V and 9 bases at J, with 19 bases between the two ends. The CDR3 DNA reads as TGTGCCAGCAGTCTTGGGACCCCCCCGGGGGCCCAGTACTTC. Protein sequence: CASSLGTPPGAQYF.

This clonotype has only a few counts. The chain joins TRBV3-1 to TRBJ2-7, with 11 nucleotides matching TRBD2. J was trimmed by 3 bases and V by 4 bases; bases with no gene match: 8. The CDR3 runs to 16 residues. Germline V CDR1 and CDR2: LGHDT, YNNKEL (reference sequence). CDR3: CASSPGETSGVYEQYF. The CDR3 bases are TGTGCCAGCAGCCCAGGAGAGACTAGCGGGGTCTACGAGCAGTACTTC.

In its sample, this clonotype was seen many times. CDR3 sequence (DNA): TGTGCCAGCAGTCCGACCCTGGCAGGGGAAGAGACCCAGTACTTC. This encodes CASSPTLAGEETQYF. V usage is TRBV28 and J usage is TRBJ2-5, with a weak D call TRBD1 (6 bases). CDR3 size: 15 residues. The germline CDR1 and CDR2 sequences are MDHEN and SYDVKM. Trimming pared 5 bases from V and 3 bases from J, leaving 16 bases between.

There are many counts of this clonotype. The V gene is TRBV5-1, the J gene TRBJ2-5, with TRBD1 matching over 7 bases. The CDR3 is 17 residues long. In germline, CDR1 is SGHRS, CDR2 YFSETQ. The J segment lost 5 bases and the V segment lost 0 bases, leaving 13 bases of the junction unmatched. CDR3 nucleotide sequence: TGCGCCAGCAGCTTGGCAGTTGGAAGGGGGCAGGGGGAGACCCAGTACTTC. Translated, it gives CASSLAVGRGQGETQYF.

V and J are TRBV5-4 and TRBJ2-7; 9 positions agree with TRBD1. The CDR3 runs to 16 residues. V dropped 2 bases and J dropped 5; count of bases not matched to a gene: 11. Germline CDR1 is SGHNT and CDR2 is YYREEE (reference sequence). The CDR3 loop reads CASSFGGTGSFDEQYF. The CDR3 region has the DNA TGTGCCAGCAGCTTTGGCGGGACAGGGAGCTTCGACGAGCAGTACTTC.

Of note for this clonotype: A much bigger clone sits one base away, suggesting this may be a read error. The chain combines TRBV15 with TRBJ1-1, with unresolved D. Trimming took off 0 bases at V and 0 bases at J, with 11 bases between the two ends. CDR1 and CDR2 (germline): LNHNV, YYDKDF (reference sequence). CDR3 length: 16 amino acids. The CDR3 sequence: CATSRDNSPLNTEAFF. DNA for the CDR3: TGTGCCACCAGCAGAGATAACAGCCCCCTGAACACTGAAGCTTTCTTT.

The sample holds many counts of this clonotype. A much more abundant neighbour one base away suggests this may be a read error. The chain is built from TRBV6-1 and TRBJ2-7, with TRBD1 matching over 9 bases. This CDR3 is built from 13 residues. In germline, CDR1 is MNHNS, CDR2 SASEGT. The V gene end was trimmed by 4 bases and the J gene end by 4 bases; junction bases not matched to a gene: 2. CDR3 sequence (DNA): TGTGCCAGCAGTGGGACAGGGGTTTACGAGCAGTACTTC. As protein: CASSGTGVYEQYF.

The sample holds a few counts of this clonotype. This may arise from a read error, as a much more abundant clone is one base away. The rearrangement links TRBV20-1 to TRBJ2-2, with 7 bases identical to TRBD2. The CDR3 runs 16 residues. Germline V lookup: CDR1 DFQATT, CDR2 SNEGSKA (reference sequence). The CDR3 is CSARDLDGGETGELCF. Written as DNA, the CDR3 is TGCAGTGCTAGAGACCTAGATGGGGGGGAAACCGGGGAGCTGTGTTTT.

This clonotype appeared many times. J is TRBJ2-7 and V is TRBV24-1, with 10 positions matching TRBD2. V was pared by 9 bases and J by 4 bases, with 14 bases of the junction left unmatched. The CDR3 is 16 amino acids. From germline, CDR1 is KGHDR and CDR2 SFDVKD. Here the CDR3 reads CATSSPQRGGVYEQYF. CDR3 in DNA: TGTGCCACCTCTTCACCCCAGCGGGGGGGTGTTTACGAGCAGTACTTC.